There are many counts of the clone carrying this T cell receptor beta chain. The data derive from a study of blood T cell repertoires in COVID-19. From germline, CDR1 is GTSNPN and CDR2 SVGIG (reference sequence). The CDR3 totals 13 residues. The ends were cut back, 0 bases at V and 7 bases at J, with 12 bases in the middle. Assay: immunoSEQ multiplex PCR; the TCRdb copy retains only in-frame clones and omits some. Of approximately 170,000 clones in the sample, around 79% are singletons; the top ten hold roughly 12%. The sequence came from a woman between 45 and 60 years old with acute or convalescent COVID-19. Material for sequencing was peripheral blood. The J gene is TRBJ1-2, the V gene TRBV30; a possible D gene is TRBD1 (6 bases). CDR3 in amino acids: CAWSVNRAAGYTF. For the CDR3, the DNA is TGTGCCTGGAGTGTAAACAGGGCAGCTGGCTACACCTTC. The whole variable domain, filled in from reference TRBV30 and TRBJ1-2, reads SQTIHQWPATLVQPVGSPLSLECTVEGTSNPNLYWYRQAAGRGLQLLFYSVGIGQISSEVPQNLSASRPQDRQFILSSKKLLLSDSGFYLCAWSVNRAAGYTFGSGTRLTVV.